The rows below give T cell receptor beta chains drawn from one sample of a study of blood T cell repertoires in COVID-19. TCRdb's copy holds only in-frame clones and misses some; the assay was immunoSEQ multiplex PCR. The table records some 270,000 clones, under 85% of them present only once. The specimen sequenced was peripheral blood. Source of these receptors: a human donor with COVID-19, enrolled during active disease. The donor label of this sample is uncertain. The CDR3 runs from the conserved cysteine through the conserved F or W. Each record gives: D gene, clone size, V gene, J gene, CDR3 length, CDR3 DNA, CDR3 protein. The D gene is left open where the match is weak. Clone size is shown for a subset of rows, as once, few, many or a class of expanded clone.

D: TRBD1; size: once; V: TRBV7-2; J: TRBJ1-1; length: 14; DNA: TGTGCCAGCAGCTTAGGGGGACAGGGATTAGTAGCTTTCTTT; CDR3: CASSLGGQGLVAFF
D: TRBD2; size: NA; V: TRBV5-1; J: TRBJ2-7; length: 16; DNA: TGCGCCAGCAGCTCTGCGACCGGGACTAGCGTAGGCGAGCAGTACTTC; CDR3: CASSSATGTSVGEQYF
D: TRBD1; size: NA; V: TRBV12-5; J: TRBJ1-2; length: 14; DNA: TGTGCTAGTGGTTTGGGGGACAGAGACTATGGCTACACCTTC; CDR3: CASGLGDRDYGYTF
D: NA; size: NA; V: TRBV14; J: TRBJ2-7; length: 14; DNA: TGTGCCAGCAGCCCCCTAGGCGAATACTACGAGCAGTACTTC; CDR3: CASSPLGEYYEQYF
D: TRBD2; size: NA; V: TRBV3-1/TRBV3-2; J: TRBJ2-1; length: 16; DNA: TGTGCCAGCAGCCACCGGTTAGCGGGAGACTACAATGAGCAGTTCTTC; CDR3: CASSHRLAGDYNEQFF
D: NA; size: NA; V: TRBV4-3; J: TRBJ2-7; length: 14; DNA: TGCGCCAGCAGCCGCGCGACAGGTGCCTACGAGCAGTACTTC; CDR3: CASSRATGAYEQYF
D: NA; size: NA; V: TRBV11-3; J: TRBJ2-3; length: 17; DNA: TGTGCCAGCAGCCTAGGGACAATCAATCTGGTCGCAGATACGCAGTATTTT; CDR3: CASSLGTINLVADTQYF
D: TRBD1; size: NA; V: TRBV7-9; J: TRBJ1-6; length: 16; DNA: TGTGCCAGCCGCCGGGCAACAGGGGGCTTGAATTCACCCCTCCACTTT; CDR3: CASRRATGGLNSPLHF
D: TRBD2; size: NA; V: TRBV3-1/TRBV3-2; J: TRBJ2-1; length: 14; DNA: TGTGCCAGCCATTTGGCGGGAGCCTACAATGAGCAGTTCTTC; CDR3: CASHLAGAYNEQFF
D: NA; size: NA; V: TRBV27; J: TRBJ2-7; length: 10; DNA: TGTGCCAGCAGTTCAAACGAGCAGTACTTC; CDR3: CASSSNEQYF
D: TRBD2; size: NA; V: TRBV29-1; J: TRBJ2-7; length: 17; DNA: TGCAGCGTTGGCGTTCGACTAGCGGCGAAAAGACACTACGAGCAGTACTTC; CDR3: CSVGVRLAAKRHYEQYF
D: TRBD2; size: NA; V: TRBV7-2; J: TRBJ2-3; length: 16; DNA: TGTGCCAGCAGCCCGCAGATTACTAGCGGGACGCATACGCAGTATTTT; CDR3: CASSPQITSGTHTQYF
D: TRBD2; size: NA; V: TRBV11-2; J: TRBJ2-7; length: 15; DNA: TGTGCCAGCAGCTTAGATCCCGGACTAGCGATCGAGCAGTACTTC; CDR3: CASSLDPGLAIEQYF
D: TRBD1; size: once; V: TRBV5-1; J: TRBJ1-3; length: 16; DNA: TGCGCCAGCAGCTTGGGACAGGGGGCGGCGGGAAACACCATATATTTT; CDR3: CASSLGQGAAGNTIYF
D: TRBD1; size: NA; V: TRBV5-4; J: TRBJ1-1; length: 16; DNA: TGTGCCAGCAGGTCAGCCGGGACAGCCAGGAACACTGAAGCTTTCTTT; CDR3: CASRSAGTARNTEAFF
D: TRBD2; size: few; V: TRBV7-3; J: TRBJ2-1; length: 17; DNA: TGTGCCAGCAGCCCTCATAGCGGGAGGGGAACCTACAATGAGCAGTTCTTC; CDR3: CASSPHSGRGTYNEQFF
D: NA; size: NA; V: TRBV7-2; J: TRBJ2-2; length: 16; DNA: TGTGCCAGCAGCTTAGTTGGCGGGTGGAACACCGGGGAGCTGTTTTTT; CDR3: CASSLVGGWNTGELFF
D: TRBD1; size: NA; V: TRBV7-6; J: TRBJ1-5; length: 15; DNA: TGTGCCAGCAGCCGGGACAGGGGGAGCAATCAGCCCCAGCATTTT; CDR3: CASSRDRGSNQPQHF
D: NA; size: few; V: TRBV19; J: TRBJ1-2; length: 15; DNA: TGTGCCAGTAGTGAAGGGGTGAGAACCGGCTATGGCTACACCTTC; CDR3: CASSEGVRTGYGYTF
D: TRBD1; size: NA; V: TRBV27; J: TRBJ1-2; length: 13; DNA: TGTGCCAGCAGTCCCGGGACAGACTATGGCTACACCTTC; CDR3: CASSPGTDYGYTF
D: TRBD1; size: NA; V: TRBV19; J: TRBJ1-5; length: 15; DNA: TGTGCCAGTAGTAGCTCCGGGACAGGGGGGCAGCCCCAGCATTTT; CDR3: CASSSSGTGGQPQHF
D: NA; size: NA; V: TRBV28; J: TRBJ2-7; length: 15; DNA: TGTGCCAGCAGTTTATGGGCTAGGAGCTCCTACGAGCAGTACTTC; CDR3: CASSLWARSSYEQYF
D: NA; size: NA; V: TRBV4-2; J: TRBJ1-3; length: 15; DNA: TGTGCCAGCAGCCAAGATTGGAGCTCTGGAAACACCATATATTTT; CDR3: CASSQDWSSGNTIYF
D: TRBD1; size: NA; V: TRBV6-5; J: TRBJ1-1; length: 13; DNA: TGTGCCAGCGACAGGGGGCCGGGCACTGAAGCTTTCTTT; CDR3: CASDRGPGTEAFF
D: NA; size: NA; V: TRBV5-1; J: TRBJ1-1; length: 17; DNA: TGCGCCAGCAGCTTGCCATCCGATCGTAGGAGGAACACTGAAGCTTTCTTT; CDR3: CASSLPSDRRRNTEAFF